This T cell receptor beta chain was sequenced in a study of OX40 agonist ivuxolimab in advanced cancers. Overall study: With ivuxolimab, an agonistic anti-OX40 (CD134) antibody, patients were treated. A male proportion of about 84% was recorded, with mean age about 60 years and range about 20 to 79.

Regarding the study as a whole: More expanded clones were found, on average, in CD8+ than in CD4+ T cells. Determination of antigen specificity was not performed for the expanded peripheral T cells.

On this clone itself: Its antigen is undetermined.

After removal of 6 bases from V and 3 bases from J, the junction contained 10 bases not matched to a gene. This CDR3 is built from 15 residues. Germline values: CDR1 LNHDA, CDR2 SQIVND (reference sequence). Method: immunoSEQ multiplex PCR; TCRdb's copy keeps in-frame clones and lacks some. The data contain 130,000 or so clones, approximately 92% of them seen just once; the ten biggest clones take up approximately 0.15%. The source material was CD4+ or CD8+ T cells sorted from blood, sampled in a trial of the OX40 agonist ivuxolimab. The receptor's source is an adult with an advanced solid tumor such as melanoma, head and neck, liver or kidney cancer. The gene calls are TRBV19 and TRBJ1-1; TRBD1 agrees at 7 bases. CDR3 nucleotide sequence: TGTGCCAGTAGCTTTGCGGGACAGAGGGACACTGAAGCTTTCTTT. Protein sequence: CASSFAGQRDTEAFF.